The 10 T cell receptor beta chains listed next were all sequenced from one sample in a study of T-cell memory formation after mild COVID-19 (dated by TCRdb to the early 2020s). The library came from 5' RACE. The listed sequencing device is Illumina NovaSeq 6000. Using fastp at Q25 and MiXCR, TCRdb reprocessed the public reads and kept productive beta chains. Entries that share a CDR3 protein sequence are merged under the most common genes and DNA. The sample table contains about 200,000 distinct CDR3 sequences; only one count was recorded for just over 9.5% of them. The leading ten clones occupy 3.5% to 4% of the sample. Sequenced material: PBMCs or a T cell subset sorted from them (not recorded which). The receptor set was obtained from a young man who had mild COVID-19 (a few samples of this study predate the infection). The sample titles of this study are shuffled in the database, so cell type and time point are left out; the donor was told from shared clones.

This chain links TRBV5-5 with TRBJ2-2; 7 nucleotides align to TRBD1. With 4 bases clipped from V and 3 bases from J, the junction kept 6 bases outside the gene matches. This CDR3 region has 15 residues. Looked up from germline, CDR1 is SGHKS and CDR2 is YYEKEE (reference sequence). The CDR3 reads CASSVFDRDTGELFF. The CDR3 DNA reads TGTGCCAGCAGCGTTTTTGACAGGGACACCGGGGAGCTGTTTTTT.

CDR3 residues: CASSQDIRTGGYGELFF. As DNA, the CDR3 is TGCGCCAGCAGCCAAGATATCAGGACAGGGGGCTACGGGGAGCTGTTTTTT. The chain combines TRBV4-3 with TRBJ2-2, with 11 positions matching TRBD1. The CDR3 has 17 residues. J lost 7 bases, V lost 0 bases, and 7 bases had no gene match. Germline values: CDR1 LGHNA, CDR2 YSLEER.

This clonotype was counted many times. The chain couples TRBV6-2 or TRBV6-3 to TRBJ2-4; D not resolved. The CDR3 consists of 14 residues. The germline gives CDR1 MNHEY, CDR2 SVGEGT. The V gene lost 10 bases and the J gene lost 0 bases, with 13 bases spanning the gap. The CDR3 sequence is CATSMDSAKNIQYF. The CDR3, as DNA: TGTGCCACCAGCATGGATTCAGCCAAAAACATTCAGTACTTC.

This rearrangement joins TRBV3-1 to TRBJ2-4; 7 bases match TRBD1. The CDR3 spans 15 residues. V trimming: 1 base; J trimming: 6 bases; junction bases outside the gene matches: 6. The germline gives CDR1 LGHDT, CDR2 YNNKEL (reference sequence). The CDR3 DNA follows: TGTGCCAGCAGCCAAGGTGACAGGGTGGGAAACATTCAGTACTTC. It codes for CASSQGDRVGNIQYF.

The V call is TRBV12-3 or TRBV12-4, the J call TRBJ2-2; D is perhaps TRBD1 (6 bases). The V gene lost 6 bases and the J gene lost 5 bases, with 13 bases spanning the gap. This CDR3 is 14 amino acids long. CDR3 DNA sequence: TGTGCCAGCAGCCCAGGGGTGAGGACCGGGGAGCTGTTTTTT. This sequence encodes CASSPGVRTGELFF.

The rearrangement uses TRBV4-1 and TRBJ2-4, with 12 bases matching TRBD2. Germline V gene sequence: CDR1 MGHRA, CDR2 YSYEKL. After removal of 4 bases from V and 4 bases from J, the junction contained 8 bases not matched to a gene. The CDR3 is 17 residues long. The CDR3 reads CASSRGELAGGKNIQYF. As DNA, the CDR3 is TGCGCCAGCAGCCGAGGGGAACTAGCGGGAGGAAAAAACATTCAGTACTTC.

The CDR3 nucleotides are TGTGCCACCAGTGGGCCGAAGGCCGAACTTGGGACTAGCGGGGGAGATACGCAGTATTTT. Its protein is CATSGPKAELGTSGGDTQYF. The rearrangement joins TRBV24-1 to TRBJ2-3; 14 nucleotides line up with TRBD2. With V trimmed by 5 bases and J by 5 bases, 17 bases remained unmatched. Looked up from germline, CDR1 is KGHDR and CDR2 is SFDVKD. This CDR3 is built from 20 residues.

V gene TRBV9 combines with J gene TRBJ2-3, with D perhaps matching TRBD1 (6 bases). The CDR3 contains 15 residues. Trimming stripped 4 bases from V and 2 bases from J, with 14 bases between. Germline CDR1 SGDLS, CDR2 YYNGEE. The CDR3 sequence: CASSPRTDYTDTQYF. CDR3 in DNA: TGTGCCAGCAGCCCCCGGACAGACTACACAGATACGCAGTATTTT.

This clonotype has a handful of counts. The chain couples TRBV20-1 to TRBJ1-5; D gene ambiguous. Per germline, CDR1 DFQATT and CDR2 SNEGSKA (reference sequence). The germline V and J ends were trimmed by 8 bases and 5 bases, with 4 bases remaining between them. The CDR3 runs 9 residues. CDR3 coding DNA: TGCAGTCTTCATCAGCCCCAGCATTTT. Protein sequence: CSLHQPQHF.

This clonotype has more than one count but fewer than ten. The gene calls are TRBV15 and TRBJ1-1, with a weak D call TRBD1 (5 bases). The V gene's germline CDR1 is LNHNV and CDR2 YYDKDF (reference sequence). The CDR3 has 14 amino acids. Trimming pared 5 bases from V and 0 bases from J, leaving 10 bases between. The CDR3 sequence is CATSHPGMNTEAFF. CDR3 nucleotide sequence: TGTGCCACCAGCCACCCAGGGATGAACACTGAAGCTTTCTTT.